Below, 12 T cell receptor beta chains from the same sample are listed, as sequenced in a study of Ad26.COV2.S vaccination and SARS-CoV-2 variants. The method was immunoSEQ multiplex PCR; TCRdb's version includes in-frame clones alone and lacks a portion of them. Here the sample spans around 400,000 clones, roughly 80% being singletons. Treatment denoted: about 20 received Ad26.COV2.S at low or high dose, single or two shots; 5 received placebo; per-sample allocation not given. Material that was analyzed had been drawn on day 63 after the first vaccine or placebo injection. The source was peripheral blood, collected in a trial of Ad26.COV2.S vaccine versus placebo. These receptors were obtained from a person aged 18-65 years who received the Ad26.COV2.S COVID-19 vaccine or a placebo.

The chain employs TRBV11-3 and TRBJ2-3; D gene ambiguous. There are 14 residues in the CDR3. Germline CDR1 and CDR2: SGHNT and YENEEA. Trimming took off 5 bases at V and 4 bases at J, with 13 bases between the two ends. CDR3: CASSRSLRADTQYF. The CDR3 nucleotides read TGTGCCAGCAGCCGGAGTTTGAGAGCAGATACGCAGTATTTT.

The rearrangement joins TRBV2 to TRBJ2-7, with 9 bases aligning to TRBD2. The CDR3 has 14 amino acids. After removal of 6 bases from V and 0 bases from J, the junction contained 3 bases not matched to a gene. Germline CDR1 SNHLY, CDR2 FYNNEI. The chain's CDR3 is CASRLSGSSYEQYF. In DNA form, the CDR3 reads TGTGCCAGCAGGCTTAGCGGGAGCTCCTACGAGCAGTACTTC.

The V and J genes are TRBV15 and TRBJ2-7; 7 nucleotides line up with TRBD2. The CDR3 is made up of 14 amino acids. Germline loops: CDR1 LNHNV, CDR2 YYDKDF (reference sequence). The V and J ends lost 5 bases and 6 bases, in that order; junction bases with no gene match: 10. CDR3 bases: TGTGCCACCAGCCGCGGGAGTTTCCATCTCGAGCAGTACTTC. It yields the protein CATSRGSFHLEQYF.

This CDR3 is CASSSPFLAGGGEQFF. Written as DNA, the CDR3 is TGTGCCAGCAGCTCCCCATTTCTAGCGGGAGGCGGGGAGCAGTTCTTC. The chain uses TRBV11-3 and TRBJ2-1; 11 bases agree with TRBD2. Germline V gene sequence: CDR1 SGHNT, CDR2 YENEEA. V was pared by 4 bases and J by 10 bases, with 12 bases of the junction left unmatched. The CDR3 totals 16 residues.

The genes are TRBV5-1 and TRBJ1-4, with a possible D match to TRBD1 (5 bases). Trimming pared 3 bases from V and 8 bases from J, leaving 17 bases between. Germline V lookup: CDR1 SGHRS, CDR2 YFSETQ. The CDR3 is 15 amino acids. CDR3 region: CASSSYGTASEKLFF. CDR3 nucleotide sequence: TGCGCCAGCAGCTCGTACGGGACGGCTAGCGAAAAACTGTTTTTT.

CDR3 sequence reads: CATKGRRSYGYTF. The CDR3, as DNA: TGTGCCACCAAGGGACGGAGGAGCTATGGCTACACCTTC. The chain links TRBV19 to TRBJ1-2, with TRBD1 as a possible D gene (5 bases). This CDR3 has 13 amino acids. Germline V lookup: CDR1 LNHDA, CDR2 SQIVND (reference sequence). V shed 10 bases and J shed 4 bases, with 16 bases lying between them. Full variable domain (rest looked up from reference TRBV19 and TRBJ1-2): DGGITQSPKYLFRKEGQNVTLSCEQNLNHDAMYWYRQDPGQGLRLIYYSQIVNDFQKGDIAEGYSVSREKKESFPLTVTSAQKNPTAFYLCATKGRRSYGYTFGSGTRLTVV.

This clone was counted once. V usage is TRBV19 and J usage is TRBJ2-1, with no clear D. This CDR3 region has 13 residues. The germline CDR1 and CDR2 sequences are LNHDA and SQIVND (reference sequence). V was trimmed by 2 bases and J by 9 bases, leaving 11 bases between them. The CDR3 bases are TGTGCCAGTAGTATAATAATCGTCGGTGAGCAGTTCTTC. It translates to CASSIIIVGEQFF.

This clone occurred a few times. The V gene is TRBV6-5, the J gene TRBJ1-1; D is possibly TRBD1 (6 bases). V was trimmed by 7 bases and J by 4 bases, leaving 13 bases between them. The CDR3 contains 13 residues. Germline-derived CDR1 and CDR2 are MNHEY and SVGAGI. The CDR3 region is CASNHQGSTEAFF. In nucleotides, the CDR3 is TGTGCCAGCAACCACCAGGGGAGCACTGAAGCTTTCTTT.

V gene TRBV11-3 combines with J gene TRBJ2-1; 12 bases align to TRBD2. The germline V gene has CDR1 SGHNT and CDR2 YENEEA. The CDR3 extends over 13 amino acids. The junction had 12 bases not matched to a gene; V was cut back by 10 bases and J by 14 bases. CDR3 residues: CAILRLAGVGKFF. The CDR3 DNA is TGTGCCATCCTCCGACTAGCGGGAGTCGGCAAGTTCTTC.

The chain couples TRBV6-5 to TRBJ1-5, with D possibly TRBD1 on 6 matching bases. CDR3 length: 13 residues. Trimming cost V 9 bases and J 3 bases, with 12 bases left between them. Germline CDR1 reads MNHEY; CDR2 reads SVGAGI. As DNA, the CDR3 is TGTGCCAGTAACAGGGTAAACAATCAGCCCCAGCATTTT. It yields the protein CASNRVNNQPQHF.

A single count supports this clone. The gene calls are TRBV18 and TRBJ2-5, with 8 bases identical to TRBD2. V was pared by 6 bases and J by 4 bases, with 7 bases of the junction left unmatched. Looked up from germline, CDR1 is KGHSH and CDR2 is LQKENI. The CDR3 runs to 14 residues. The DNA for the CDR3 is TGTGCCAGCTCTCCCGGGACTAGAGGAGAGACCCAGTACTTC. Encoded protein: CASSPGTRGETQYF.

J is TRBJ2-5 and V is TRBV12-5; D perhaps matches TRBD2 (5 bases). CDR3 length: 14 residues. The germline V and J ends were trimmed by 1 base and 3 bases, with 9 bases remaining between them. Looked up from germline, CDR1 is LGHNT and CDR2 is FRNRAP. CDR3 sequence: CASGLGHSEETQYF. The CDR3 nucleotides read TGTGCTAGTGGTTTGGGGCATAGCGAAGAGACCCAGTACTTC. The entire variable domain, with the rest obtained from reference TRBV12-5 and TRBJ2-5, is as follows: DARVTQTPRHKVTEMGQEVTMRCQPILGHNTVFWYRQTMMQGLELLAYFRNRAPLDDSGMPKDRFSAEMPDATLATLKIQPSEPRDSAVYFCASGLGHSEETQYFGPGTRLLVL.